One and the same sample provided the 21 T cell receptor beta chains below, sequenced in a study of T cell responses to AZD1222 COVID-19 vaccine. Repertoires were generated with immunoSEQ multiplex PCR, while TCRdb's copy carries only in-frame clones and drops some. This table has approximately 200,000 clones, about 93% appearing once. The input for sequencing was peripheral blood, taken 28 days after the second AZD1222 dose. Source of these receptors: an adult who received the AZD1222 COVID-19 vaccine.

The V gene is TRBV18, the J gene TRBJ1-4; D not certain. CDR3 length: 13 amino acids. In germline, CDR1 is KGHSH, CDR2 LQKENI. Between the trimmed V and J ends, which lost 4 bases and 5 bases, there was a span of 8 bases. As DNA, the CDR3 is TGTGCCAGCTCACGGGCGGTGAATGAAAAACTGTTTTTT. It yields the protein CASSRAVNEKLFF.

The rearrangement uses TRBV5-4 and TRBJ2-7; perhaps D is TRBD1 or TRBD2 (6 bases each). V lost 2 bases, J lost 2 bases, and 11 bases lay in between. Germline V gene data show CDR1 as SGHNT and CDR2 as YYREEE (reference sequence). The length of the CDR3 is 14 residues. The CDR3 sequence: CASSLGGTTYEQYF. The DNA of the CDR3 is TGTGCCAGCAGCTTAGGGGGGACGACCTACGAGCAGTACTTC.

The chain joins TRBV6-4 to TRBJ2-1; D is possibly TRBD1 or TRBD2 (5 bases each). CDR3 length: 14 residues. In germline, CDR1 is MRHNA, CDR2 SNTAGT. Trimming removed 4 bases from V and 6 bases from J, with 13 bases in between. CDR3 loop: CASSAGIGANEQFF. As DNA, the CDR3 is TGTGCCAGCAGTGCCGGGATTGGGGCCAATGAGCAGTTCTTC.

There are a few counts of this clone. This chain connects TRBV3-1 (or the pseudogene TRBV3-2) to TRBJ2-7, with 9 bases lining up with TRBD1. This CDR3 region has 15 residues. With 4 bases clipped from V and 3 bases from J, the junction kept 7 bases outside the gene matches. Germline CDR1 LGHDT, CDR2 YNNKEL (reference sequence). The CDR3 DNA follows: TGTGCCAGCAGCCCGGACAGGGGAAGGCTCTACGAGCAGTACTTC. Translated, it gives CASSPDRGRLYEQYF.

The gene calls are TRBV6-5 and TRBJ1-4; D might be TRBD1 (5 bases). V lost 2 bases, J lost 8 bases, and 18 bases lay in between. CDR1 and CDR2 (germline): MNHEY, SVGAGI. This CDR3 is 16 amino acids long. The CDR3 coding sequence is TGTGCCAGCAGTTACCGACCGGGAGCAGGGCGGGAAAAACTGTTTTTT. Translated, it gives CASSYRPGAGREKLFF.

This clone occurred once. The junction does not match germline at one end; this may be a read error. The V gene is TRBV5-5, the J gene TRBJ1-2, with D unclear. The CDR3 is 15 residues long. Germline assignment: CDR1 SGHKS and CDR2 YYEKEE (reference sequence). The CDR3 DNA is TGTGCCAACAGCTTCGGGCCGTCTACTAACTATGGCTACACCTTC. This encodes CANSFGPSTNYGYTF.

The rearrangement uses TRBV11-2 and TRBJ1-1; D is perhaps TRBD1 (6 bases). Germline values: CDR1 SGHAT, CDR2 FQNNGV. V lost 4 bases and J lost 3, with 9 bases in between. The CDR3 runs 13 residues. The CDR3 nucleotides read TGTGCCAGCAGCTCGCAGGGGTACACTGAAGCTTTCTTT. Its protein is CASSSQGYTEAFF.

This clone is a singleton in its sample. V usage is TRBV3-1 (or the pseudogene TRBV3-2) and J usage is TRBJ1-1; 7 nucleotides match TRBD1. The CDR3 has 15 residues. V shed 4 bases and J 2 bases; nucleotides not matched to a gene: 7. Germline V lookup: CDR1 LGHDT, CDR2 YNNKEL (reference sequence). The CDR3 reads CASSRMGQPNTEAFF. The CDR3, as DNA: TGTGCCAGCAGCCGGATGGGACAGCCAAACACTGAAGCTTTCTTT.

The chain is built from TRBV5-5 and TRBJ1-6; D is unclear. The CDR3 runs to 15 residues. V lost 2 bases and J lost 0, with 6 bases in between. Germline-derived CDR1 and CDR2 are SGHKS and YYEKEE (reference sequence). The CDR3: CASSFGSSYNSPLHF. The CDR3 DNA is TGTGCCAGCAGCTTCGGTAGCTCCTATAATTCACCCCTCCACTTT.

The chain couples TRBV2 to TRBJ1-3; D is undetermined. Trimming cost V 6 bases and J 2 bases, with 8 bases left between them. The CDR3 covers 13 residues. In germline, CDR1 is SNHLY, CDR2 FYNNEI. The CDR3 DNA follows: TGTGCCAGCAGGCGGGGAACTGGAAACACCATATATTTT. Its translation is CASRRGTGNTIYF.

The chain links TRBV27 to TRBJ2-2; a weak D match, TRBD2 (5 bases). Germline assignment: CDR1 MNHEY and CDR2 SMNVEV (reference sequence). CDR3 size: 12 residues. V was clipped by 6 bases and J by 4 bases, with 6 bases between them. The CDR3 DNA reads TGTGCCAGCAGGGCGGGCACCGGGGAGCTGTTTTTT. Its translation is CASRAGTGELFF.

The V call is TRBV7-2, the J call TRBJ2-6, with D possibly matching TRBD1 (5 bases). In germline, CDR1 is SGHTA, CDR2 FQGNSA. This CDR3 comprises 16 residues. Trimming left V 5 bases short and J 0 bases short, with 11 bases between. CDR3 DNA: TGTGCCAGCAGCCCAGCAGGGCCCTCTGGGGCCAACGTCCTGACTTTC. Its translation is CASSPAGPSGANVLTF.

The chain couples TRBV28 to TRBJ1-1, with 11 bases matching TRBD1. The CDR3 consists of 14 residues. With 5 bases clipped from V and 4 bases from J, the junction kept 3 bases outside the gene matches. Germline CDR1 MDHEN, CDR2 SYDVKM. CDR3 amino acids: CASSPGTGGTEAFF. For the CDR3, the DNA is TGTGCCAGCAGTCCTGGGACAGGGGGCACTGAAGCTTTCTTT.

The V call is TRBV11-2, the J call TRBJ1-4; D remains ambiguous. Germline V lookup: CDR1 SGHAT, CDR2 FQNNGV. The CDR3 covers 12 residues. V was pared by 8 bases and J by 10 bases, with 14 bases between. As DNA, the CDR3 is TGTGCCAGCGGAGGGTCGGGAGGAAAACTGTTTTTT. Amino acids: CASGGSGGKLFF.

In DNA form, the CDR3 reads TGTGCCAGCTCACCATCTAGCGGACGTAACACCGGGGAGCTGTTTTTT. Translation gives CASSPSSGRNTGELFF. The chain couples TRBV18 to TRBJ2-2; 7 bases align to TRBD2. CDR3 length: 16 residues. The germline V gene has CDR1 KGHSH and CDR2 LQKENI. The trim removed 2 bases at V and 2 bases at J, leaving 5 bases unmatched.

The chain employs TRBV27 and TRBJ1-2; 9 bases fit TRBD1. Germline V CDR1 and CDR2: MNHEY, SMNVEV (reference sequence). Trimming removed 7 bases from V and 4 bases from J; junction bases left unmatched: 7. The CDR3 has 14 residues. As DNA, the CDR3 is TGTGCCAGCAAGTCCACAGGGGGCATCTATGGCTACACCTTC. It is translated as CASKSTGGIYGYTF.

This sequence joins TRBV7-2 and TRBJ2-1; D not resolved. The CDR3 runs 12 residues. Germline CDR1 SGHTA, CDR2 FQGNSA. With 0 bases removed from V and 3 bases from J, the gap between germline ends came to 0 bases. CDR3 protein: CASSLAYNEQFF. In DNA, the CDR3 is TGTGCCAGCAGCTTAGCCTACAATGAGCAGTTCTTC. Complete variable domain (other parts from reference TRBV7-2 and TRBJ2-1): GAGVSQSPSNKVTEKGKDVELRCDPISGHTALYWYRQSLGQGLEFLIYFQGNSAPDKSGLPSDRFSAERTGGSVSTLTIQRTQQEDSAVYLCASSLAYNEQFFGPGTRLTVL.

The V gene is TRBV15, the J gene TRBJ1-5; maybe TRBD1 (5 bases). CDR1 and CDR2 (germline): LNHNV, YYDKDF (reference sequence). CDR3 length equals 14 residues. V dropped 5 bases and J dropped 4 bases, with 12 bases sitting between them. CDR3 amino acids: CATSYSQGNQPQHF. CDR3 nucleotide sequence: TGTGCCACCAGCTACTCTCAGGGAAATCAGCCCCAGCATTTT.

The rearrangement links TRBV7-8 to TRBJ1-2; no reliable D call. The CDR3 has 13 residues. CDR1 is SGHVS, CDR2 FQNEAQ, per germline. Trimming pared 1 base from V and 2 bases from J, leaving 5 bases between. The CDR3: CASSLEVNYGYTF. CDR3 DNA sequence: TGTGCCAGCAGCTTAGAAGTAAACTATGGCTACACCTTC. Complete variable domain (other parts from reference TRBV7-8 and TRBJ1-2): GAGVSQSPRYKVAKRGQDVALRCDPISGHVSLFWYQQALGQGPEFLTYFQNEAQLDKSGLPSDRFFAERPEGSVSTLKIQRTQQEDSAVYLCASSLEVNYGYTFGSGTRLTVV.

The CDR3 DNA reads as TGTGCCAGCAGTTTGAACTCCCAAGGCGAGCAGTACTTC. Encoded protein: CASSLNSQGEQYF. This chain joins TRBV12-3 or TRBV12-4 and TRBJ2-7; D unclear. This CDR3 spans 13 amino acids. Trimming cost V 3 bases and J 6 bases, with 12 bases left between them.

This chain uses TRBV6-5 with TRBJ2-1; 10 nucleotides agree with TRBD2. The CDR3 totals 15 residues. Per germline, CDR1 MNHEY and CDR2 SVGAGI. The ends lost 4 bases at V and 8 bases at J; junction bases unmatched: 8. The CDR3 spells CASSSTQRGGYEQFF. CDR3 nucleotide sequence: TGTGCCAGCAGTTCCACCCAGCGGGGGGGCTATGAGCAGTTCTTC.